These 26 T cell receptor beta chains originate from one sample sequenced in a study of blood T cells in healthy people across ages. Sample-barcoded 5' priming and a J-beta primer mix drove a second PCR of about 6 to 11 cycles. In TCRdb, the 5' RACE reads were re-called with MiXCR into one record per CDR3 protein. The data show 1.2 million to 1.5 million distinct CDR3 sequences, roughly 40% seen once. Input material: blood. The origin of the receptors is a woman younger than 30 in good health.

This clonotype showed up just a few times. The chain couples TRBV6-1 to TRBJ2-7; no clear D. In germline, CDR1 is MNHNS, CDR2 SASEGT. V dropped 0 bases and J dropped 3 bases, with 9 bases sitting between them. The CDR3 loop spans 14 amino acids. CDR3 amino acids: CASSEANGGYEQYF. CDR3 nucleotides: TGTGCCAGCAGTGAAGCCAACGGCGGCTACGAGCAGTACTTC.

This clonotype was seen a few times. The chain carries TRBV10-3 and TRBJ2-7; 14 bases are a match to TRBD2. The length of the CDR3 is 14 residues. Trimming cost V 9 bases and J 2 bases; bases outside gene matches: 3. CDR1 is ENHRY, CDR2 SYGVKD, per germline. The CDR3 region is CAISTSGRAYEQYF. The CDR3 DNA sequence: TGTGCCATTTCGACTAGCGGGAGGGCCTACGAGCAGTACTTC.

The sample holds a few counts of this clonotype. CDR3 nucleotide sequence: TGCAGTGCGGGGACAGGAGGTTACGAGCAGTACTTC. Translation: CSAGTGGYEQYF. V is TRBV20-1 and J is TRBJ2-7, with TRBD1 matching over 8 bases. The CDR3 spans 12 residues. Trimming removed 6 bases from V and 4 bases from J; junction bases left unmatched: 5. Germline CDR1 is DFQATT and CDR2 is SNEGSKA (reference sequence).

The CDR3 DNA sequence: TGTGCCAGCAGCTTAATCCCCTCCTACAATGAGCAGTACTTC. This encodes CASSLIPSYNEQYF. This rearrangement joins TRBV7-3 to TRBJ2-7; no clear D gene. Trimming took 1 base from V and 7 from J, leaving 14 bases between them. This CDR3 contains 14 residues. Germline CDR1 SGHTA, CDR2 FQGTGA.

This clonotype was seen a handful of times. The CDR3 sequence is CASSQEYRGQPQHF. The CDR3 DNA reads TGCGCCAGCAGCCAAGAATACAGGGGTCAGCCCCAGCATTTT. V and J are TRBV4-1 and TRBJ1-5; 7 positions agree with TRBD1. This CDR3 is 14 amino acids long. CDR1 MGHRA and CDR2 YSYEKL come from the germline V gene. V lost 0 bases, J lost 6 bases, and 2 bases stayed unmatched.

This clonotype was detected a few times. The chain is built from TRBV6-5 and TRBJ2-7; a possible D gene is TRBD2 (5 bases). Germline assignment: CDR1 MNHEY and CDR2 SVGAGI. The V end lost 6 bases, the J end lost 5 bases, and 11 bases lay between the germline ends. CDR3 length: 12 residues. The CDR3 DNA follows: TGTGCCAGCAGGGCACTAGGTCACGAGCAGTACTTC. Encoded protein: CASRALGHEQYF.

V and J are TRBV18 and TRBJ2-7; 9 nucleotides align to TRBD1. V was clipped by 1 base and J by 4 bases; unmatched bases: 11. CDR1 and CDR2 from the germline V gene are KGHSH and LQKENI. The CDR3 runs to 17 residues. CDR3 nucleotides: TGTGCCAGCTCACCACTGGGGCCGGGGACAGGGCTATACGAGCAGTACTTC. Translation gives CASSPLGPGTGLYEQYF.

V and J are TRBV5-1 and TRBJ2-5, with D possibly matching TRBD1 (6 bases). The V end was cut by 0 bases, the J end by 2 bases, with 11 bases between. This CDR3 spans 15 amino acids. The germline CDR1 and CDR2 sequences are SGHRS and YFSETQ. The CDR3 region has the DNA TGCGCCAGCAGCTTGGCTGGACAGTATCAAGAGACCCAGTACTTC. As protein: CASSLAGQYQETQYF.

The chain is built from TRBV3-1 and TRBJ1-1; D is possibly TRBD1 (5 bases). The CDR3 totals 14 residues. Germline V CDR1 and CDR2: LGHDT, YNNKEL (reference sequence). Trimming shortened V by 1 base and J by 5 bases, and 11 bases separated the two germline ends. The CDR3 loop reads CASSQGGVLTEAFF. CDR3 nucleotides: TGTGCCAGCAGCCAAGGAGGGGTCTTGACTGAAGCTTTCTTT.

Note on this clonotype: Sequence at one end of the junction differs from germline and may be a read error. The gene calls are TRBV20-1 and TRBJ2-4; either TRBD1 or TRBD2 may supply D (5 bases each). The CDR3 has 17 residues. The germline gives CDR1 DFQATT, CDR2 SNEGSKA (reference sequence). The CDR3 DNA follows: TGCAGTGCTAGAGATCAGGACGGGATAGGGACCCTGTACGAGCAGAACTTC. Translation: CSARDQDGIGTLYEQNF.

This chain uses TRBV25-1 with TRBJ1-6; a weak D match, TRBD1 (6 bases). The CDR3 contains 15 residues. V lost 7 bases and J lost 4, with 14 bases in between. The germline V gene has CDR1 MGHDK and CDR2 SYGVNS. The CDR3 sequence: CASTHGQTYNSPLHF. CDR3 sequence (DNA): TGTGCCAGCACCCACGGACAGACTTATAATTCACCCCTCCACTTT.

This sequence joins TRBV25-1 and TRBJ1-6; D gene ambiguous. There are 12 residues in the CDR3. Between the trimmed V and J ends, which lost 6 bases and 7 bases, there was a span of 7 bases. Per germline, CDR1 MGHDK and CDR2 SYGVNS. The CDR3 bases are TGTGCCAGCAGGGACGGGAATTCACCCCTCCACTTT. Translation: CASRDGNSPLHF. The full variable domain, with the rest looked up from reference TRBV25-1 and TRBJ1-6, is EADIYQTPRYLVIGTGKKITLECSQTMGHDKMYWYQQDPGMELHLIHYSYGVNSTEKGDLSSESTVSRIRTEHFPLTLESARPSHTSQYLCASRDGNSPLHFGNGTRLTVT.

This clonotype was observed a handful of times. This chain links TRBV24-1 with TRBJ2-1, with D uncertain. Germline V gene lookup returns CDR1 KGHDR and CDR2 SFDVKD. The ends were cut back, 4 bases at V and 3 bases at J, with 15 bases in the middle. This CDR3 is 16 amino acids long. The CDR3: CATSDPRTGLYNEQFF. Written as DNA, the CDR3 is TGTGCCACCAGTGACCCACGGACGGGCCTCTACAATGAGCAGTTCTTC.

The rearrangement joins TRBV6-6 to TRBJ1-5; D not resolved. Deletions cut 0 bases from V and 1 base from J, with 7 bases between. The CDR3 runs 15 residues. CDR1 is MNHNY, CDR2 SVGAGI, per germline (reference sequence). CDR3 nucleotides: TGTGCCAGCAGTTACTCGCGAGGGAGCAATCAGCCCCAGCATTTT. Translated, it gives CASSYSRGSNQPQHF.

This clonotype has just one count. The rearrangement links TRBV4-1 to TRBJ2-1; the D is unclear. Trimming removed 6 bases at V and 5 bases at J, with 14 bases between. There are 14 residues in the CDR3. CDR1 and CDR2 from the germline V gene are MGHRA and YSYEKL. This CDR3 is CASRAAATNNEQFF. CDR3 bases: TGCGCCAGCAGGGCTGCGGCCACGAACAATGAGCAGTTCTTC.

In its sample, this clonotype was seen many times. V usage is TRBV9 and J usage is TRBJ2-3, with no clear D. The length of the CDR3 is 13 residues. Trimming removed 3 bases from V and 5 bases from J, with 10 bases in between. Germline V CDR1 and CDR2: SGDLS, YYNGEE. The CDR3 spells CASSALTVDTQYF. CDR3 DNA: TGTGCCAGCAGCGCCTTGACTGTAGATACGCAGTATTTT.

The chain links TRBV3-1 to TRBJ2-5; 8 bases map to TRBD2. The CDR3 loop spans 15 amino acids. V was pared by 11 bases and J by 4 bases, with 15 bases of the junction left unmatched. The germline V gene encodes CDR1 LGHDT and CDR2 YNNKEL (reference sequence). CDR3 sequence reads: CAGTSAGGASETQYF. As DNA, the CDR3 is TGTGCCGGCACCTCTGCCGGGGGGGCATCAGAGACCCAGTACTTC.

This clonotype was seen only a few times. This chain uses TRBV5-1 with TRBJ2-3; TRBD2 is a possible D gene (5 bases). Germline V gene sequence: CDR1 SGHRS, CDR2 YFSETQ. The CDR3 loop spans 15 amino acids. The germline V and J ends were trimmed by 7 bases and 3 bases, with 18 bases remaining between them. This CDR3 is CASSGLSSVTDTQYF. CDR3 sequence (DNA): TGCGCCAGCTCGGGGTTGTCGTCAGTGACAGATACGCAGTATTTT.

The chain recombines TRBV20-1 with TRBJ2-1, with TRBD2 as a possible D gene (5 bases). V lost 3 bases and J 10 bases, leaving 13 bases between the germline ends. The CDR3 covers 12 residues. Germline CDR1 DFQATT, CDR2 SNEGSKA (reference sequence). This CDR3 is CSASPGNSEQFF. CDR3 bases: TGCAGTGCTAGCCCGGGGAATTCGGAGCAGTTCTTC.

The chain recombines TRBV4-1 with TRBJ2-7; perhaps TRBD2 as D (6 bases). V was pared by 0 bases and J by 0 bases, with 15 bases between. The CDR3 is 17 amino acids. Germline-derived CDR1 and CDR2 are MGHRA and YSYEKL. CDR3 sequence reads: CASSQDPPGASSYEQYF. In nucleotides, the CDR3 is TGCGCCAGCAGCCAAGATCCCCCGGGAGCGAGCTCCTACGAGCAGTACTTC.

In this sample, this clonotype turned up a few times. V gene TRBV10-3 combines with J gene TRBJ1-2; D remains ambiguous. Trimming took off 5 bases at V and 3 bases at J, with 4 bases between the two ends. The CDR3 runs to 11 residues. CDR1 ENHRY and CDR2 SYGVKD come from the germline V gene. The CDR3 reads CAISPDYGYTF. The CDR3 bases are TGTGCCATCAGTCCGGACTATGGCTACACCTTC.

On this clonotype: At one of its ends the junction is not consistent with the germline gene, which may arise from a read error. The V and J genes are TRBV10-3 and TRBJ2-4; the match to TRBD1 covers 8 bases. The DNA end is more similar to TRBJ2-7, so the J call may be wrong. The V gene's germline CDR1 is ENHRY and CDR2 SYGVKD. The CDR3 has 18 amino acids. The DNA for the CDR3 is TGTGCCTCAACCCCCGACAGGGGCGCCCCCGAGCGCTCCTCCGAGCAGTACTTC. This gives the protein CASTPDRGAPERSSEQYF.

This rearrangement joins TRBV5-1 to TRBJ2-7; tentative D call: TRBD2 (5 bases). The germline V gene encodes CDR1 SGHRS and CDR2 YFSETQ. The CDR3 runs to 15 residues. V was trimmed by 1 base and J by 0 bases, leaving 11 bases between them. CDR3 loop: CASSLSLGSSYEQYF. The CDR3 region has the DNA TGCGCCAGCAGCTTGAGTCTGGGGAGCTCCTACGAGCAGTACTTC.

This clonotype was found a few times. V is TRBV20-1 and J is TRBJ2-5; possible D gene TRBD1, 5 bases. The CDR3 is 12 amino acids. V was pared by 6 bases and J by 3 bases, with 11 bases between. In germline, CDR1 is DFQATT, CDR2 SNEGSKA (reference sequence). The CDR3 nucleotides are TGCAGTGCCCCGATAGGGGAAGAGACCCAGTACTTC. Its protein product is CSAPIGEETQYF.

Only a few counts were recorded for this clonotype. The rearrangement links TRBV12-3 or TRBV12-4 to TRBJ2-7; D ambiguous. The V and J ends lost 5 bases and 9 bases respectively, with 11 bases between them. The CDR3 is 11 amino acids. The CDR3 sequence: CASSQPSGQYF. The CDR3 DNA sequence: TGTGCCAGCAGTCAACCTTCTGGGCAGTACTTC.

This clonotype was seen only a few times. This sequence joins TRBV20-1 and TRBJ2-5; D remains unclear. V was pared by 6 bases and J by 2 bases, with 16 bases between. The germline gives CDR1 DFQATT, CDR2 SNEGSKA (reference sequence). This CDR3 has 14 residues. CDR3 coding DNA: TGCAGTGCCCACCCAGCAGCGCCGCAAGAGACCCAGTACTTC. This encodes CSAHPAAPQETQYF.